Each of the 12 T cell receptor beta chains below was sequenced from the same sample in a study of blood T cell repertoires in COVID-19. The assay was immunoSEQ multiplex PCR, and TCRdb's table has in-frame clones only and misses some. The sample yields about 200,000 clones, 78% seen once. Sequences were obtained from peripheral blood. Every receptor here comes from a woman of 80 years or more with active or convalescent COVID-19.

This clone was seen a single time. V gene TRBV24-1 combines with J gene TRBJ2-1, with 10 positions matching TRBD1. Germline loops: CDR1 KGHDR, CDR2 SFDVKD. With 5 bases clipped from V and 3 bases from J, the junction kept 6 bases outside the gene matches. CDR3 length: 16 amino acids. The CDR3 loop is CATSARRDRGYNEQFF. In DNA form, the CDR3 reads TGTGCCACCAGTGCTCGGCGGGACAGGGGCTACAATGAGCAGTTCTTC.

V usage is TRBV4-3 and J usage is TRBJ1-3, with a possible D match to TRBD1 (6 bases). V shed 3 bases and J shed 4 bases, with 13 bases lying between them. The CDR3 contains 15 residues. Germline CDR1 and CDR2: LGHNA and YSLEER. CDR3 sequence reads: CASSHHRESGNTIYF. CDR3 nucleotide sequence: TGCGCCAGCAGCCATCACAGGGAATCCGGAAACACCATATATTTT.

This chain connects TRBV7-2 to TRBJ1-5, with 9 bases matching TRBD1. This CDR3 has 15 residues. V lost 4 bases and J lost 7; bases outside the gene matches: 8. Germline loops: CDR1 SGHTA, CDR2 FQGNSA. CDR3 amino acids: CASSSQQGARQPQHF. CDR3 coding DNA: TGTGCCAGCAGCTCTCAACAGGGGGCAAGGCAGCCCCAGCATTTT.

The chain employs TRBV27 and TRBJ1-3; 7 bases align to TRBD1. This CDR3 is built from 13 residues. Germline CDR1 and CDR2: MNHEY and SMNVEV (reference sequence). The ends lost 7 bases at V and 3 bases at J; junction bases unmatched: 3. CDR3 in DNA: TGTGCCAGCACACAGGGGTATGGAAACACCATATATTTT. The encoded protein is CASTQGYGNTIYF.

This rearrangement joins TRBV5-1 to TRBJ2-3, with D hard to call. The CDR3 spans 13 residues. Deletions cut 2 bases from V and 5 bases from J, with 9 bases between. Looked up from germline, CDR1 is SGHRS and CDR2 is YFSETQ. In DNA, the CDR3 is TGCGCCAGCAGCTTACAGAAAGGAGATACGCAGTATTTT. Translation: CASSLQKGDTQYF.

This rearrangement joins TRBV30 to TRBJ1-2; tentative D call: TRBD1 (6 bases). The CDR3 has 12 amino acids. Germline CDR1 GTSNPN, CDR2 SVGIG (reference sequence). V lost 4 bases and J 1 base, leaving 7 bases between the germline ends. This chain's CDR3 is CAWTGDNYGYTF. CDR3 coding DNA: TGTGCCTGGACAGGGGATAACTATGGCTACACCTTC. The whole variable domain, filled in from reference TRBV30 and TRBJ1-2, reads SQTIHQWPATLVQPVGSPLSLECTVEGTSNPNLYWYRQAAGRGLQLLFYSVGIGQISSEVPQNLSASRPQDRQFILSSKKLLLSDSGFYLCAWTGDNYGYTFGSGTRLTVV.

The chain is built from TRBV3-1 (or the pseudogene TRBV3-2) and TRBJ2-3; TRBD2 is a possible D gene (6 bases). Germline CDR1 reads LGHDT; CDR2 reads YNNKEL (reference sequence). With 2 bases removed from V and 5 bases from J, the gap between germline ends came to 14 bases. This CDR3 has 15 residues. The chain's CDR3 is CASSQRGLRRDTQYF. For the CDR3, the DNA is TGTGCCAGCAGCCAACGGGGACTTAGAAGAGATACGCAGTATTTT.

The chain uses TRBV7-9 and TRBJ2-7; D not certain. The CDR3 is 12 residues long. V lost 6 bases, J lost 0 bases, and 6 bases lay in between. The germline gives CDR1 SEHNR, CDR2 FQNEAQ (reference sequence). The CDR3 is CASSFSSYEQYF. The CDR3 nucleotides are TGTGCCAGCAGTTTTAGCTCCTACGAGCAGTACTTC.

The rearrangement links TRBV6-2 or TRBV6-3 to TRBJ1-1, with 10 positions matching TRBD1. V lost 4 bases and J lost 3; bases outside the gene matches: 2. The germline gives CDR1 MNHEY, CDR2 SVGEGT. The CDR3 runs to 14 residues. The CDR3 DNA is TGTGCCAGCAGTTTGGGACAGGGGCACACTGAAGCTTTCTTT. It is translated as CASSLGQGHTEAFF.

The CDR3 loop is CASRGVLYGYTF. The CDR3 nucleotides read TGTGCCAGCAGAGGGGTGCTATATGGCTACACCTTC. V and J are TRBV25-1 and TRBJ1-2, with TRBD1 as a possible D gene (5 bases). Germline CDR1 MGHDK, CDR2 SYGVNS. V dropped 6 bases and J dropped 5 bases, with 10 bases sitting between them. The CDR3 contains 12 residues.

The CDR3 bases are TGTGCCAGTAGTATCCTAGCGGGGAGTGAGCAGTTCTTC. Protein product: CASSILAGSEQFF. The chain combines TRBV19 with TRBJ2-1, with 9 bases aligning to TRBD2. With V trimmed by 3 bases and J by 9 bases, 3 bases remained unmatched. This CDR3 contains 13 residues. Germline V gene data show CDR1 as LNHDA and CDR2 as SQIVND (reference sequence).

This chain uses TRBV14 with TRBJ2-3; no firm D call. The germline V gene has CDR1 SGHDN and CDR2 FVKESK. CDR3 length: 12 amino acids. Trimming took off 0 bases at V and 7 bases at J, with 5 bases between the two ends. The CDR3 here is CASSQEAYTQYF. The CDR3 DNA reads TGTGCCAGCAGCCAAGAGGCTTATACGCAGTATTTT.